Presented here are 9 T cell receptor beta chains from one specimen sequenced in a study of stem cell transplantation in POMP-related autoinflammatory disease. TCRdb keeps only in-frame clones here, not all; method: immunoSEQ multiplex PCR. The repertoire holds about 68,000 clones, with approximately 90% as singletons. The source was CD4+ T cells from PBMCs, collected after stem cell transplantation. All receptors come from a human patient with POMP-related autoinflammation and immune dysregulation (PRAID). Some T cells may be transferred from the graft donor.

The rearrangement links TRBV4-1 to TRBJ1-6; 9 bases agree with TRBD1. The CDR3 totals 18 residues. Germline V lookup: CDR1 MGHRA, CDR2 YSYEKL. V gave up 2 bases and J gave up 6 bases; unmatched junction bases: 11. CDR3 sequence (DNA): TGCGCCAGCAGCCAACTCCCACAGGGGGCGATTGTTAATTCACCCCTCCACTTT. Its translation: CASSQLPQGAIVNSPLHF.

The chain combines TRBV12-3 or TRBV12-4 with TRBJ1-2, with unresolved D. V was cut by 6 bases and J by 6 bases, with 14 bases left in between. The CDR3 is made up of 13 amino acids. In DNA form, the CDR3 reads TGTGCCAGCAGGACACTCCCGGGCCATGGCTACACCTTC. Translation gives CASRTLPGHGYTF.

The chain is built from TRBV11-2 and TRBJ2-7, with D perhaps being TRBD1 or TRBD2 (5 bases each). The length of the CDR3 is 14 residues. The germline gives CDR1 SGHAT, CDR2 FQNNGV. V lost 5 bases, J lost 2 bases, and 13 bases lay in between. The CDR3 region has the DNA TGTGCCAGCAGCCGGGACGGAGTACCCTACGAGCAGTACTTC. It codes for CASSRDGVPYEQYF. Drawing the rest from reference TRBV11-2 and TRBJ2-7, the complete variable domain is EAGVAQSPRYKIIEKRQSVAFWCNPISGHATLYWYQQILGQGPKLLIQFQNNGVVDDSQLPKDRFSAERLKGVDSTLKIQPAKLEDSAVYLCASSRDGVPYEQYFGPGTRLTVT.

V and J are TRBV6-5 and TRBJ2-7; D gene ambiguous. Trimming took off 8 bases at V and 0 bases at J, with 11 bases between the two ends. The CDR3 has 13 amino acids. Germline lookup yields CDR1 MNHEY and CDR2 SVGAGI. The CDR3 bases are TGTGCCAGCGGACGGAAAAGCTCCTACGAGCAGTACGTC. This translates into CASGRKSSYEQYV.

V is TRBV18 and J is TRBJ2-3; 9 positions match TRBD2. This CDR3 has 16 amino acids. Losses at the gene ends were 4 bases for V and 6 bases for J; bases not matched to a gene: 11. In germline, CDR1 is KGHSH, CDR2 LQKENI. CDR3 amino acids: CASSLSSGKLADTQYF. CDR3 bases: TGTGCCAGCTCACTTTCTAGCGGGAAGTTGGCGGATACGCAGTATTTT.

The chain links TRBV18 to TRBJ2-5; D not certain. The CDR3 loop spans 13 amino acids. The germline V gene encodes CDR1 KGHSH and CDR2 LQKENI. Trimming pared 1 base from V and 3 bases from J, leaving 6 bases between. The CDR3 DNA sequence: TGTGCCAGCTCACCACATAAAGAAGAGACCCAGTACTTC. It specifies CASSPHKEETQYF.

The rearrangement uses TRBV30 and TRBJ2-1; 7 bases are shared with TRBD2. The CDR3 spans 13 residues. Trimming removed 2 bases from V and 3 bases from J; junction bases left unmatched: 1. Germline values: CDR1 GTSNPN, CDR2 SVGIG (reference sequence). For the CDR3, the DNA is TGTGCCTGGAGTACTAGCGACTACAATGAGCAGTTCTTC. Translated: CAWSTSDYNEQFF.

The chain recombines TRBV27 with TRBJ1-2; the D gene is possibly TRBD1 (5 bases). Germline V gene sequence: CDR1 MNHEY, CDR2 SMNVEV (reference sequence). V lost 3 bases to trimming and J lost 9 bases, with 8 bases between them. The CDR3 runs 11 residues. CDR3 nucleotide sequence: TGTGCCAGCAGTTTCGGGGGTAGCTACACCTTC. This sequence encodes CASSFGGSYTF.

This clone has a handful of counts. J is TRBJ2-6 and V is TRBV2; the D gene is possibly TRBD1 (6 bases). This CDR3 contains 14 residues. Germline CDR1 and CDR2: SNHLY and FYNNEI. V lost 9 bases and J 3 bases, leaving 12 bases between the germline ends. CDR3 DNA sequence: TGTGCCAGTCTTGGGGGCCTTGGGGCCAACGTCCTGACTTTC. Encoded protein: CASLGGLGANVLTF.